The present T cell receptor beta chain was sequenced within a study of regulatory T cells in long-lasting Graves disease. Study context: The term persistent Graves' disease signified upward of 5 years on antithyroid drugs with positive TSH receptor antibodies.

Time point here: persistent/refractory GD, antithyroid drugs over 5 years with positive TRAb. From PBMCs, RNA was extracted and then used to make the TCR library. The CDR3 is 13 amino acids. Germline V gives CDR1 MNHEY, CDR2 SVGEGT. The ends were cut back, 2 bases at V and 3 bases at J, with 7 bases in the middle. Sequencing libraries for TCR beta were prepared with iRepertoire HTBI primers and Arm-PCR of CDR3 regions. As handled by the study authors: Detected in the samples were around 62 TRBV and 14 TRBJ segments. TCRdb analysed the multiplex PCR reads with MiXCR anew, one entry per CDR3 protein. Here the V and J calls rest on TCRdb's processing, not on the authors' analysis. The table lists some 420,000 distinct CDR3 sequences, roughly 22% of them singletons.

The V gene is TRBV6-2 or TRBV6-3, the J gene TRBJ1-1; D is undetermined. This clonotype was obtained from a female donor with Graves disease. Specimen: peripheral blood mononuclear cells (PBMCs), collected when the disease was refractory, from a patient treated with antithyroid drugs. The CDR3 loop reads CASSYSVDTEAFF. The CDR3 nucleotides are TGTGCCAGCAGTTACAGCGTCGACACTGAAGCTTTCTTT.